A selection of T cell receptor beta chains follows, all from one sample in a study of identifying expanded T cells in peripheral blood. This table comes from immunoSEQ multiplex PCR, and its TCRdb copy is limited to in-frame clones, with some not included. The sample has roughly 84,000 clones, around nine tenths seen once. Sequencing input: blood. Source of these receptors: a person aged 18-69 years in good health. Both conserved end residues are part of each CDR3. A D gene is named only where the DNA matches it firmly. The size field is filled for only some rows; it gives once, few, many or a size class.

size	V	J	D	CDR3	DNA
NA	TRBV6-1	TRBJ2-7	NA	CASSEVQGNNPYEQYF	TGTGCCAGCAGTGAAGTGCAGGGGAATAACCCCTACGAGCAGTACTTC
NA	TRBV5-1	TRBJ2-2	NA	CASSLQGGTGELFF	TGCGCCAGCAGCTTACAAGGCGGCACCGGGGAGCTGTTTTTT
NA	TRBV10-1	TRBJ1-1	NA	CASRGATGVGEAFF	TGCGCCAGCAGAGGGGCTACAGGCGTGGGTGAAGCTTTCTTT
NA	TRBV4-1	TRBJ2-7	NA	CASSLRANYEQYF	TGCGCCAGCAGCCTAAGGGCAAACTACGAGCAGTACTTC
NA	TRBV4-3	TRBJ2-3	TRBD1	CASSQRGDRSDTQYF	TGCGCCAGCAGCCAAAGAGGGGACAGATCAGATACGCAGTATTTT
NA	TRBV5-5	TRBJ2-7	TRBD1	CASSRGQGRPYEQYF	TGTGCCAGCAGCCGGGGACAGGGGCGACCCTACGAGCAGTACTTC
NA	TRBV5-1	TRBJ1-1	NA	CASSLVSNTEAFF	TGCGCCAGCAGCTTGGTCTCGAACACTGAAGCTTTCTTT
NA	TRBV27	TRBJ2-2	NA	CASSSGRGPGELFF	TGTGCCAGCAGTTCGGGACGGGGGCCCGGGGAGCTGTTTTTT
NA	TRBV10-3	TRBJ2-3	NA	CAISDAGAPSTDTQYF	TGTGCCATCAGTGATGCGGGGGCTCCATCCACAGATACGCAGTATTTT
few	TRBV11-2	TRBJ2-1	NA	CASSLGMGGNNEQFF	TGTGCCAGCAGCTTAGGGATGGGCGGCAACAATGAGCAGTTCTTC
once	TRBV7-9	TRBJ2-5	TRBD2	CASSGLAGETQYF	TGTGCCAGCAGCGGACTAGCAGGGGAGACCCAGTACTTC
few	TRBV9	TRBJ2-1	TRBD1	CASSVAGQGYNEQFF	TGTGCCAGCAGCGTAGCGGGACAGGGCTACAATGAGCAGTTCTTC
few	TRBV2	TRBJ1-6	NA	CASSVGTPPTPLHF	TGTGCCAGCAGTGTTGGAACTCCCCCCACACCCCTCCACTTT
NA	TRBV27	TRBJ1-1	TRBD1	CASSLKIPDRGTEAFF	TGTGCCAGCAGTTTAAAAATCCCGGACAGGGGCACTGAAGCTTTCTTT
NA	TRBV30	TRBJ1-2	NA	CAWSLAVNYGYTF	TGTGCCTGGAGTCTAGCTGTTAACTATGGCTACACCTTC
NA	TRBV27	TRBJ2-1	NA	CASTLRPPVLGRKNEQFF	TGTGCCAGCACCCTCCGCCCGCCAGTTTTGGGGAGGAAAAATGAGCAGTTCTTC
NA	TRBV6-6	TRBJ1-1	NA	CASRPFGNTEAFF	TGTGCCAGCAGGCCATTCGGGAACACTGAAGCTTTCTTT
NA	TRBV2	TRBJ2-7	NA	CASSQRGFNYEQYF	TGTGCCAGCAGTCAGAGGGGGTTCAACTACGAGCAGTACTTC
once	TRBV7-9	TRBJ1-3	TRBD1	CASSLARGTGSISGNTIYF	TGTGCCAGCAGCTTAGCGCGCGGGACAGGATCGATCTCTGGAAACACCATATATTTT
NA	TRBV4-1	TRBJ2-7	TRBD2	CASSQETRGSGGSYEQYF	TGCGCCAGCAGCCAAGAAACGAGGGGGAGCGGGGGGAGCTACGAGCAGTACTTC
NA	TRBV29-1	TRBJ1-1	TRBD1	CSVSPGQRNTEAFF	TGCAGCGTTTCACCGGGACAGAGGAACACTGAAGCTTTCTTT
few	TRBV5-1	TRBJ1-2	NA	CASSLDYGWGYTF	TGCGCCAGCAGCTTGGATTATGGGTGGGGCTACACCTTC
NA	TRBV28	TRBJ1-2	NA	CASSSDGEGPFFYGYTF	TGTGCCAGCAGTTCGGACGGTGAAGGGCCTTTCTTTTATGGCTACACCTTC
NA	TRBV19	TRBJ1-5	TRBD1	CASNGQGSRNQPQHF	TGTGCCAGTAACGGACAGGGAAGTCGCAATCAGCCCCAGCATTTT
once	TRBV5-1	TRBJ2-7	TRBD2	CASSPGLAGVMQYF	TGCGCCAGCAGCCCGGGACTAGCGGGAGTTATGCAGTACTTC
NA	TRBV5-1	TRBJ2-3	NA	CASSTTDTQYF	TGCGCCAGCAGCACCACAGATACGCAGTATTTT
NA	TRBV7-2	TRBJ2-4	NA	CASSLVIFSGDDQKNIQYF	TGTGCCAGCAGCTTAGTCATATTTTCGGGGGATGACCAGAAAAACATTCAGTACTTC
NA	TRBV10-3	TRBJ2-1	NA	CAISTSSYNEQFF	TGTGCCATCAGTACGAGCTCCTACAATGAGCAGTTCTTC
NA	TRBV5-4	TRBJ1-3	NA	CATQKDGFSGNTIYF	TGTGCCACCCAGAAGGACGGCTTCTCTGGAAACACCATATATTTT
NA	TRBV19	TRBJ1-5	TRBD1	CASTAGQGAGNQPQHF	TGTGCCAGTACCGCCGGACAGGGGGCAGGCAATCAGCCCCAGCATTTT
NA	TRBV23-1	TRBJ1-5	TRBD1	CASSQSAGGSNQPQHF	TGCGCCAGCAGTCAATCGGCAGGGGGGTCCAATCAGCCCCAGCATTTT
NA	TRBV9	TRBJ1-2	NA	CASSPHTGDNYGYTF	TGTGCCAGCAGCCCCCACACTGGAGACAACTATGGCTACACCTTC
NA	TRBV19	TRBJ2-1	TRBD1	CASTGQGRNEQFF	TGTGCCAGTACCGGACAGGGCAGAAATGAGCAGTTCTTC
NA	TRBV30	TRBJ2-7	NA	CAWSLLYEQYF	TGTGCCTGGAGTCTGCTGTACGAGCAGTACTTC
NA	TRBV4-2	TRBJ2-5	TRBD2	CASSQDRGLAGEETQYF	TGTGCCAGCAGCCAAGACAGGGGGCTAGCGGGAGAAGAGACCCAGTACTTC
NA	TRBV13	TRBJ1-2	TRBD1	CASSLGRTGGVKYGYTF	TGTGCCAGCAGCTTAGGCCGAACAGGGGGCGTCAAGTATGGCTACACCTTC
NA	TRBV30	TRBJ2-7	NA	CAWSGYEQYF	TGTGCCTGGAGTGGGTACGAGCAGTACTTC
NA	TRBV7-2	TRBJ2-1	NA	CASSLGKGNEQFF	TGTGCCAGCAGCTTAGGGAAAGGGAATGAGCAGTTCTTC
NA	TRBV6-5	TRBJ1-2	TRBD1	CASSPTPGQNYGYTF	TGTGCCAGCAGTCCGACACCGGGACAGAACTATGGCTACACCTTC
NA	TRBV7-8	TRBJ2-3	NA	CASSAGWGVDTQYF	TGTGCCAGCTCTGCGGGCTGGGGAGTAGATACGCAGTATTTT
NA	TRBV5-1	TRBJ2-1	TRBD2	CASSLASGGAYNEQFF	TGCGCCAGCAGCTTGGCTAGCGGGGGCGCCTACAATGAGCAGTTCTTC
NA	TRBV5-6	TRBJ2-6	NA	CASSHQWANVLTF	TGTGCCAGCAGCCACCAGTGGGCCAACGTCCTGACTTTC
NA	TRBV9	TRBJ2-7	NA	CASSRLVGSHEQYF	TGTGCCAGCAGCCGACTAGTGGGTTCCCACGAGCAGTACTTC
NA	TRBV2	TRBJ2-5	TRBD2	CASSSPGLHQETQYF	TGTGCCAGCAGTTCCCCGGGACTACACCAAGAGACCCAGTACTTC
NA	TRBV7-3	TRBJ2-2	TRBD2	CASTFAGGRTGELFF	TGTGCCAGCACATTTGCGGGAGGGCGTACCGGGGAGCTGTTTTTT
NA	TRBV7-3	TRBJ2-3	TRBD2	CASSPQGGRSDTQYF	TGTGCCAGCAGCCCCCAGGGCGGGAGATCAGATACGCAGTATTTT
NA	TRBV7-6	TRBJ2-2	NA	CASSLALGAGELFF	TGTGCCAGCAGCTTAGCGTTGGGGGCAGGGGAGCTGTTTTTT
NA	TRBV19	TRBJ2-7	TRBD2	CASSVASGLSYEQYF	TGTGCCAGTAGTGTCGCTAGCGGCCTTTCCTACGAGCAGTACTTC
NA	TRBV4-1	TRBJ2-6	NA	CASSQSGPAISGANVLTF	TGCGCCAGCAGCCAATCGGGACCGGCGATCTCTGGGGCCAACGTCCTGACTTTC
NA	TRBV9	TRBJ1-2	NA	CASSRAANYGYTF	TGTGCCAGCAGCAGAGCGGCTAACTATGGCTACACCTTC
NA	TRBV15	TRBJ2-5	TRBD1	CATLGQNQETQYF	TGTGCCACCCTGGGACAGAACCAAGAGACCCAGTACTTC
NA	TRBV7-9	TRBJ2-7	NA	CASSPRWGSTPYEQYF	TGTGCCAGCAGCCCTAGGTGGGGGAGTACCCCCTACGAGCAGTACTTC
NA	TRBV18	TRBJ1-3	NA	CASSPGRAAGNTIYF	TGTGCCAGCTCACCAGGCAGGGCCGCTGGAAACACCATATATTTT
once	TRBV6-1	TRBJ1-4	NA	CASRTGTFNEKLFF	TGTGCCAGCAGAACCGGGACATTTAATGAAAAACTGTTTTTT
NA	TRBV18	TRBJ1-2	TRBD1	CASSPPGQGTYGYTF	TGTGCCAGCTCACCTCCGGGACAGGGGACCTATGGCTACACCTTC
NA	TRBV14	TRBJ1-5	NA	CASSQGLGQPQHF	TGTGCCAGCAGCCAAGGGTTAGGACAGCCCCAGCATTTT
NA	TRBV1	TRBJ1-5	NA	CTSSQDRDISNQPQHF	TGCACCAGCAGCCAAGATCGTGACATTAGCAATCAGCCCCAGCATTTT
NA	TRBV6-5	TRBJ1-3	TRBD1	CASSFSGTAGNTIYF	TGTGCCAGCAGTTTTTCCGGGACAGCTGGAAACACCATATATTTT